This T cell receptor beta chain was recorded in a study of control samples from healthy donors and cancer patients. Generated by immunoSEQ multiplex PCR, the TCRdb table keeps only in-frame clones and is missing some. The sample includes around 100,000 clones, roughly 87% of them seen just once. Germline V lookup: CDR1 SEHNR, CDR2 FQNEAQ (reference sequence). After removal of 5 bases from V and 2 bases from J, the junction contained 11 bases not matched to a gene. The CDR3 has 16 amino acids. The TCR originated in a woman in her forties or fifties in good health. Sequenced material: blood. The V gene is TRBV7-9, the J gene TRBJ1-1, with 7 bases identical to TRBD1. The CDR3 reads CASSRNGQVRNTEAFF. The CDR3 region has the DNA TGTGCCAGCAGCCGTAACGGACAGGTTAGAAACACTGAAGCTTTCTTT.